This T cell receptor (beta chain) is from a study of cytomegalovirus exposure and HLA in healthy donors. The study's findings and limits: Later findings reportedly placed an Asian-associated ancestry cluster below the roughly 700-donor mean for N-insertions. Among the most significant clusters, several appeared linked to common viral pathogens in a later analysis.

As regards this clone: What it recognizes is unknown.

The primer mix had 60 Vbeta and 13 Jbeta primers. Generated by immunoSEQ multiplex PCR, the TCRdb table keeps only in-frame clones and is missing some. This sample has 150,000 to 200,000 clones; about 75% occur once, and the top ten carry 2.5% to 3%. The receptor comes from a woman between 50 and 59 years old in good health and CMV-seropositive. Sequenced: PBMCs.

CDR3 in amino acids: CASTRHSYEQYF. The DNA for the CDR3 is TGTGCCAGCACGCGACACTCCTACGAGCAGTACTTC. The gene calls are TRBV6-1 and TRBJ2-7; unclear D gene. The CDR3 loop spans 12 amino acids. The germline CDR1 and CDR2 sequences are MNHNS and SASEGT. Trimming stripped 7 bases from V and 0 bases from J, with 7 bases between.